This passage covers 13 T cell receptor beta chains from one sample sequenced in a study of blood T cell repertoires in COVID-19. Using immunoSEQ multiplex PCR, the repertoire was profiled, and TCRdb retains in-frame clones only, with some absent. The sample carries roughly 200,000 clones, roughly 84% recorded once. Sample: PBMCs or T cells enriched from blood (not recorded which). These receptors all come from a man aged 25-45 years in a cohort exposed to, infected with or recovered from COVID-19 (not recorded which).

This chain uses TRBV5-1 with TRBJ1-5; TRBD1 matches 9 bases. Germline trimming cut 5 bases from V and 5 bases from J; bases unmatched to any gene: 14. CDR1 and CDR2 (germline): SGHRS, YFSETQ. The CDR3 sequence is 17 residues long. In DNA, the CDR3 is TGCGCCAGCAGTGTAGGGACAGGGATTTTTCGAGATCAGCCCCAGCATTTT. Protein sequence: CASSVGTGIFRDQPQHF.

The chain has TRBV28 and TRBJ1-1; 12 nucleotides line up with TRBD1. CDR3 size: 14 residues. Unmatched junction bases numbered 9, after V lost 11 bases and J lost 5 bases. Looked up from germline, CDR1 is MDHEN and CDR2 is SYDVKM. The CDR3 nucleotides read TGTGCCGGGGGGACAGGGGGCGCGAGGACTGAAGCTTTCTTT. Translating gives CAGGTGGARTEAFF.

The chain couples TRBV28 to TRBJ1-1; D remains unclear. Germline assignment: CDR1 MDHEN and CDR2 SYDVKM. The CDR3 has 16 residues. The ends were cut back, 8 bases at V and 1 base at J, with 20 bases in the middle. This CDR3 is CASRLRSWRENTEAFF. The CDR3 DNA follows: TGTGCCAGCCGCCTCCGTTCGTGGCGGGAGAACACTGAAGCTTTCTTT. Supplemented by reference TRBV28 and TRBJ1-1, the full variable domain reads DVKVTQSSRYLVKRTGEKVFLECVQDMDHENMFWYRQDPGLGLRLIYFSYDVKMKEKGDIPEGYSVSREKKERFSLILESASTNQTSMYLCASRLRSWRENTEAFFGQGTRLTVV.

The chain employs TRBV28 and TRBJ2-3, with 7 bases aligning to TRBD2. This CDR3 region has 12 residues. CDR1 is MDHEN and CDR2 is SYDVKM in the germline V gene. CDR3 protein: CASLSGKSAQYF. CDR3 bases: TGTGCAAGTTTGAGCGGGAAGTCTGCGCAGTATTTT. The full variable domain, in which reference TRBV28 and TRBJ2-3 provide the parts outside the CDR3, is DVKVTQSSRYLVKRTGEKVFLECVQDMDHENMFWYRQDPGLGLRLIYFSYDVKMKEKGDIPEGYSVSREKKERFSLILESASTNQTSMYLCASLSGKSAQYFGPGTRLTVL.

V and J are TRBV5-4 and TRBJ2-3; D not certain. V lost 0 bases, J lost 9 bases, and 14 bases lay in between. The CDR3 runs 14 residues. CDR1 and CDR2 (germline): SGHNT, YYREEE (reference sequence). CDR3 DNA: TGTGCCAGCAGCTTGGCCGGTGCAGGTCAAACGCAGTATTTT. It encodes CASSLAGAGQTQYF.

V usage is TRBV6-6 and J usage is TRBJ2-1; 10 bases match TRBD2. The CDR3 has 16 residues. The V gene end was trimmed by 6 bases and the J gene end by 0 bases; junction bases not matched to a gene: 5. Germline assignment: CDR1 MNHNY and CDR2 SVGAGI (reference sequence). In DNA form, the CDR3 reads TGTGCCAGCAGCCCCCCTAGCGGGAGCTCCTACAATGAGCAGTTCTTC. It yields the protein CASSPPSGSSYNEQFF.

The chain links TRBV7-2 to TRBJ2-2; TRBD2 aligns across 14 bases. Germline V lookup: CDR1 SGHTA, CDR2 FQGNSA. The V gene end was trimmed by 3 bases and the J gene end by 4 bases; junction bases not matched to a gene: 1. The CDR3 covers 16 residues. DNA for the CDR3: TGTGCCAGCAGCTTGACTAGCGGGAGGGTCACCGGGGAGCTGTTTTTT. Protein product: CASSLTSGRVTGELFF.

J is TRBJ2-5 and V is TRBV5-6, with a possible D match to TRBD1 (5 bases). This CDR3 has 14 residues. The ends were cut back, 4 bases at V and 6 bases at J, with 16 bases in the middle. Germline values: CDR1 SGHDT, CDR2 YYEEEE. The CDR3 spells CASSVTQGLKTQYF. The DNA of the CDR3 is TGTGCCAGCAGCGTGACTCAGGGTTTGAAGACCCAGTACTTC.

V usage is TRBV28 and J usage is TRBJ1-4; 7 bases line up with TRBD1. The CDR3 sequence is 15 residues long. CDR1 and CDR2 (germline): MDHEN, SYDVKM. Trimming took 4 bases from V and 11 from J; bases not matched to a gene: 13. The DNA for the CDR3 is TGTGCCAGCAGTTCGATAGACAGGGCATTGAGTAAACTGTTTTTT. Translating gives CASSSIDRALSKLFF.

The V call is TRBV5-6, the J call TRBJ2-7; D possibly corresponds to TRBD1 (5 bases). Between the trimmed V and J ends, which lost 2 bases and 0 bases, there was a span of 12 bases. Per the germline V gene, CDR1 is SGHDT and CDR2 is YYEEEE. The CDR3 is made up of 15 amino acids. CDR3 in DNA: TGTGCCAGCAGCTTCGGTACAGGACGCTCCTACGAGCAGTACTTC. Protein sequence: CASSFGTGRSYEQYF.

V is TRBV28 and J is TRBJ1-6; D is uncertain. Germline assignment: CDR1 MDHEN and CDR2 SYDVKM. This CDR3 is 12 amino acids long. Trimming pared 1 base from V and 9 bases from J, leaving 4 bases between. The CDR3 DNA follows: TGTGCCAGCAGTTTATCTTCTTCACCCCTCCACTTT. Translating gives CASSLSSSPLHF.

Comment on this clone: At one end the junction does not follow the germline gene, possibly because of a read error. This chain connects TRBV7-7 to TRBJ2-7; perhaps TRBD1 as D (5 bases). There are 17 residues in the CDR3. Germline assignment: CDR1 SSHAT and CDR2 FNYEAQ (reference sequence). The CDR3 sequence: CASSLVRWGPPNCEQYF. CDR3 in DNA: TGTGCTAGCAGCTTAGTTCGTTGGGGCCCTCCCAACTGCGAGCAGTACTTC.

CDR3 amino acids: CASSVTDRAYEQYF. As DNA, the CDR3 is TGTGCCAGCAGCGTAACTGACAGAGCCTACGAGCAGTACTTC. V gene TRBV9 combines with J gene TRBJ2-7; TRBD1 might be the D (5 bases). The length of the CDR3 is 14 residues. Germline values: CDR1 SGDLS, CDR2 YYNGEE. V lost 1 base and J lost 2, with 10 bases in between. Complete variable domain (other parts from reference TRBV9 and TRBJ2-7): DSGVTQTPKHLITATGQRVTLRCSPRSGDLSVYWYQQSLDQGLQFLIQYYNGEERAKGNILERFSAQQFPDLHSELNLSSLELGDSALYFCASSVTDRAYEQYFGPGTRLTVT.